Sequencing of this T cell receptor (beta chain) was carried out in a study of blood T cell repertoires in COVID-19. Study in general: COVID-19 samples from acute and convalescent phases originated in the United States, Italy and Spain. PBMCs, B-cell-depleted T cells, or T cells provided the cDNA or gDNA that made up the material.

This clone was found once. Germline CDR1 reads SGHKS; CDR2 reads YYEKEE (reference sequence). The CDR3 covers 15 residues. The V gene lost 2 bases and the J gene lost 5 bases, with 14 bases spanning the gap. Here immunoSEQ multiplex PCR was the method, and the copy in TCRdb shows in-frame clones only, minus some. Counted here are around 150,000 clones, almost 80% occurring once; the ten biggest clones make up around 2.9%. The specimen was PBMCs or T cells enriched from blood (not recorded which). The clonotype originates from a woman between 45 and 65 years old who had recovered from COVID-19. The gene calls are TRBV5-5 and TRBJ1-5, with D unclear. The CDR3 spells CASSFRREPHQPQHF. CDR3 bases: TGTGCCAGCAGCTTCCGACGGGAACCCCATCAGCCCCAGCATTTT.